The 6 T cell receptor beta chains reported below all come from one sample, sequenced in a study of cytomegalovirus exposure and HLA in healthy donors. The PCR used 60 Vbeta and 13 Jbeta primers. Using immunoSEQ multiplex PCR, the repertoire was profiled, and TCRdb retains in-frame clones only, with some absent. Its table records 150,000 or so clones. The sequenced material came from PBMCs. These TCRs come from a woman aged 45 to 65 in good health and CMV-seronegative.

V gene TRBV5-5 combines with J gene TRBJ2-4, with 8 bases aligning to TRBD1. Germline V CDR1 and CDR2: SGHKS, YYEKEE (reference sequence). The CDR3 is made up of 14 amino acids. J gave up 7 bases and V 7 bases, and 10 bases lay outside the gene matches. In DNA, the CDR3 is TGTGCCAGCGGCTCAGGGACAGGCCAGAACATTCAGTACTTC. Translated, it gives CASGSGTGQNIQYF.

The chain combines TRBV28 with TRBJ2-1, with TRBD2 matching over 7 bases. The CDR3 totals 14 residues. After removal of 7 bases from V and 2 bases from J, the junction contained 5 bases not matched to a gene. Germline V CDR1 and CDR2: MDHEN, SYDVKM. The CDR3 nucleotides read TGTGCCAGCAAAGCGGGAATTCCCTACAATGAGCAGTTCTTC. Its translation: CASKAGIPYNEQFF. Variable domain in full (rest from reference TRBV28 and TRBJ2-1): DVKVTQSSRYLVKRTGEKVFLECVQDMDHENMFWYRQDPGLGLRLIYFSYDVKMKEKGDIPEGYSVSREKKERFSLILESASTNQTSMYLCASKAGIPYNEQFFGPGTRLTVL.

This chain uses TRBV7-3 with TRBJ2-7; unclear D gene. Germline loops: CDR1 SGHTA, CDR2 FQGTGA. This CDR3 spans 13 amino acids. Trimming took off 5 bases at V and 6 bases at J, with 14 bases between the two ends. This CDR3 reads CASSPTGPGEQYF. The CDR3 DNA reads TGTGCCAGCAGCCCGACGGGTCCGGGCGAGCAGTACTTC.

The chain carries TRBV10-3 and TRBJ2-7; the match to TRBD1 covers 7 bases. The germline V gene encodes CDR1 ENHRY and CDR2 SYGVKD. Losses at the gene ends were 4 bases for V and 3 bases for J; bases not matched to a gene: 3. The CDR3 covers 13 residues. The CDR3 region has the DNA TGTGCCATCAGTGGGGCAGGGGGCTACGAGCAGTACTTC. Protein product: CAISGAGGYEQYF.

The J gene is TRBJ2-5, the V gene TRBV4-1; TRBD1 aligns across 7 bases. The length of the CDR3 is 15 residues. The germline V gene encodes CDR1 MGHRA and CDR2 YSYEKL. V dropped 2 bases and J dropped 1; count of bases not matched to a gene: 4. The CDR3, as DNA: TGCGCCAGCAGCCAAAATACAGGGGTCCAAGAGACCCAGTACTTC. This sequence encodes CASSQNTGVQETQYF.

Turning to this clone: Relative to the germline gene, one junction end is altered; a read error may explain this. J is TRBJ2-4 and V is TRBV5-6; the D gene is possibly TRBD2 (5 bases). This CDR3 is 13 amino acids long. Germline CDR1 is SGHDT and CDR2 is YYEEEE. For the CDR3, the DNA is TGTGCCAGCAGCCCCCATTTAGGTGGAGGAGGTGTCTTC. Protein product: CASSPHLGGGGVF.